What follows are 30 T cell receptor beta chains derived from one specimen sequenced in a study of shared clonotypes between healthy human individuals. Sequencing used immunoSEQ multiplex PCR; TCRdb keeps in-frame clones, though not all of them. The sample includes 150,000 to 200,000 clones, approximately 95% of them seen just once. The sample taken for sequencing was naive CD4+ T cells sorted from blood. Regarding subset: CD45RA+ positively selected. These receptor sequences come from a woman in her twenties or thirties in good health.

V is TRBV28 and J is TRBJ2-7; 10 bases line up with TRBD2. The CDR3 consists of 15 residues. CDR1 MDHEN and CDR2 SYDVKM come from the germline V gene. V lost 3 bases to trimming and J lost 3 bases; unmatched junction nucleotides: 5. Here the CDR3 reads CASSLGSSGSYEQYF. CDR3 DNA sequence: TGTGCCAGCAGTTTGGGGTCTAGCGGGAGCTACGAGCAGTACTTC.

The chain is built from TRBV27 and TRBJ1-2, with D tentatively TRBD1 (6 bases). The V gene lost 6 bases and the J gene lost 4 bases, with 12 bases spanning the gap. The CDR3 length is 13 residues. CDR1 MNHEY and CDR2 SMNVEV come from the germline V gene (reference sequence). CDR3 sequence: CASRRGARYGYTF. The CDR3 region has the DNA TGTGCCAGCAGGCGGGGGGCTCGCTATGGCTACACCTTC.

The V call is TRBV7-9, the J call TRBJ1-3; TRBD1 agrees at 9 bases. This CDR3 has 15 amino acids. V gave up 5 bases and J gave up 8 bases; unmatched junction bases: 10. CDR1 and CDR2 (germline): SEHNR, FQNEAQ (reference sequence). CDR3 DNA sequence: TGTGCCAGCAGCGCTCGGACAGGGGAGAAGGACACCATATATTTT. Protein sequence: CASSARTGEKDTIYF. Drawing the rest from reference TRBV7-9 and TRBJ1-3, the complete variable domain is DTGVSQNPRHKITKRGQNVTFRCDPISEHNRLYWYRQTLGQGPEFLTYFQNEAQLEKSRLLSDRFSAERPKGSFSTLEIQRTEQGDSAMYLCASSARTGEKDTIYFGEGSWLTVV.

J is TRBJ1-5 and V is TRBV7-2; possibly TRBD1 for D (6 bases). The CDR3 is 17 amino acids. The V gene's germline CDR1 is SGHTA and CDR2 FQGNSA. The V end lost 2 bases, the J end lost 0 bases, and 14 bases lay between the germline ends. The CDR3 coding sequence is TGTGCCAGCAGCTTAAGTGCAGGGGCTAGTAGCAATCAGCCCCAGCATTTT. Protein product: CASSLSAGASSNQPQHF.

The chain uses TRBV18 and TRBJ2-7; no firm D call. V lost 0 bases to trimming and J lost 0 bases, with 9 bases between them. Germline-derived CDR1 and CDR2 are KGHSH and LQKENI. The CDR3 is 15 amino acids. The CDR3 sequence is CASSPPASSSYEQYF. CDR3 sequence (DNA): TGTGCCAGCTCACCACCGGCCAGCAGCTCCTACGAGCAGTACTTC.

To note about this clone: The junction departs from the called germline gene at one end, perhaps through a read error. The chain employs TRBV27 and TRBJ1-3; unclear D gene. Germline V CDR1 and CDR2: MNHEY, SMNVEV (reference sequence). The CDR3 spans 11 residues. Here the CDR3 reads CASSLKGCNHF. The CDR3 bases are TGTGCCAGCAGTTTAAAGGGCTGTAACCATTTT.

This sequence joins TRBV19 and TRBJ2-2; 8 positions match TRBD2. V shed 1 base and J 1 base; nucleotides not matched to a gene: 14. The CDR3 consists of 20 residues. The V gene's germline CDR1 is LNHDA and CDR2 SQIVND (reference sequence). As DNA, the CDR3 is TGTGCCAGTAGTATAGTCGGGGGGGGTCGAGGACACCTGAACACCGGGGAGCTGTTTTTT. Protein product: CASSIVGGGRGHLNTGELFF.

The chain uses TRBV5-1 and TRBJ2-2, with D hard to call. This CDR3 is built from 14 residues. CDR1 is SGHRS, CDR2 YFSETQ, per germline. V was trimmed by 7 bases and J by 0 bases, leaving 10 bases between them. The CDR3 loop reads CASEADSNTGELFF. DNA for the CDR3: TGCGCCAGCGAGGCAGATTCGAACACCGGGGAGCTGTTTTTT.

The chain has TRBV7-2 and TRBJ2-6; D possibly matches TRBD1 or TRBD2 (5 bases each). CDR3 length equals 17 residues. From germline, CDR1 is SGHTA and CDR2 FQGNSA. Trimming removed 5 bases at V and 5 bases at J, with 19 bases between. CDR3 residues: CASSAGSGPIRANVLTF. The CDR3 nucleotides are TGTGCCAGCAGCGCAGGGTCGGGGCCGATAAGGGCCAACGTCCTGACTTTC. Filled out from reference TRBV7-2 and TRBJ2-6, the complete variable domain reads GAGVSQSPSNKVTEKGKDVELRCDPISGHTALYWYRQSLGQGLEFLIYFQGNSAPDKSGLPSDRFSAERTGGSVSTLTIQRTQQEDSAVYLCASSAGSGPIRANVLTFGAGSRLTVL.

The rearrangement joins TRBV5-1 to TRBJ2-7, with 12 positions matching TRBD2. The CDR3 contains 15 residues. The V gene's germline CDR1 is SGHRS and CDR2 YFSETQ. Trimming at V came to 3 bases and at J to 2 bases, leaving 3 bases not matched to a gene. The CDR3, as DNA: TGCGCCAGCAGCTCGTGGACTAGCGGGGCCTACGAGCAGTACTTC. Translation: CASSSWTSGAYEQYF.

The chain has TRBV6-4 and TRBJ1-1; 7 bases fit TRBD1. The CDR3 is 15 amino acids. J was trimmed by 0 bases and V by 4 bases; bases with no gene match: 5. Germline V gives CDR1 MRHNA, CDR2 SNTAGT. CDR3 DNA sequence: TGTGCCAGCAGTGCCGAGGGACAGATGAACACTGAAGCTTTCTTT. Translation: CASSAEGQMNTEAFF.

The V and J genes are TRBV28 and TRBJ2-4; maybe TRBD2 (6 bases). The CDR3 totals 16 residues. Per the germline V gene, CDR1 is MDHEN and CDR2 is SYDVKM. The ends were cut back, 3 bases at V and 1 base at J, with 13 bases in the middle. The chain's CDR3 is CASSFGGFGAKNIQYF. The CDR3 coding sequence is TGTGCCAGCAGTTTTGGGGGGTTCGGGGCCAAAAACATTCAGTACTTC. Together with reference TRBV28 and TRBJ2-4, the CDR3 gives the full variable domain: DVKVTQSSRYLVKRTGEKVFLECVQDMDHENMFWYRQDPGLGLRLIYFSYDVKMKEKGDIPEGYSVSREKKERFSLILESASTNQTSMYLCASSFGGFGAKNIQYFGAGTRLSVL.

The chain carries TRBV18 and TRBJ2-7; 11 bases are a match to TRBD1. CDR3 length: 15 residues. Germline CDR1 reads KGHSH; CDR2 reads LQKENI. Losses at the gene ends were 4 bases for V and 6 bases for J; bases not matched to a gene: 8. In nucleotides, the CDR3 is TGTGCCAGCTCACTATATGGACAGGGGGCTTCCGAGCAGTACTTC. Protein sequence: CASSLYGQGASEQYF.

The chain joins TRBV23-1 to TRBJ2-1; 13 positions agree with TRBD2. Being an ORF, TRBV23-1 has a function that is uncertain. Unmatched junction bases numbered 11, after V lost 3 bases and J lost 0 bases. The CDR3 consists of 20 residues. CDR3 in DNA: TGCGCCAGCAGTCACCCGGGACTAGCGGGACTAAACCGCTCCTACAATGAGCAGTTCTTC. Amino acid sequence: CASSHPGLAGLNRSYNEQFF.

This chain connects TRBV28 to TRBJ2-7; a possible D gene is TRBD2 (6 bases). The ends were cut back, 2 bases at V and 3 bases at J, with 17 bases in the middle. Germline loops: CDR1 MDHEN, CDR2 SYDVKM. The CDR3 runs to 16 residues. CDR3 sequence reads: CASSLSWRGRDYEQYF. The CDR3 bases are TGTGCCAGCAGTTTAAGTTGGCGGGGCAGAGACTACGAGCAGTACTTC.

As regards this clone: The sample holds other DNA sequences that translate to the same CDR3. The CDR3 sequence: CASSFQSGQGNINQPQHF. CDR3 bases: TGTGCCAGCAGTTTTCAGTCGGGACAGGGGAATATCAATCAGCCCCAGCATTTT. The gene calls are TRBV28 and TRBJ1-5; 10 bases match TRBD1. The germline gives CDR1 MDHEN, CDR2 SYDVKM. The V gene end was trimmed by 3 bases and the J gene end by 3 bases; junction bases not matched to a gene: 11. The CDR3 length is 18 residues. Drawing the rest from reference TRBV28 and TRBJ1-5, the complete variable domain is DVKVTQSSRYLVKRTGEKVFLECVQDMDHENMFWYRQDPGLGLRLIYFSYDVKMKEKGDIPEGYSVSREKKERFSLILESASTNQTSMYLCASSFQSGQGNINQPQHFGDGTRLSIL.

The chain is built from TRBV11-1 and TRBJ2-7; 7 bases align to TRBD1. The CDR3 runs to 15 residues. The V gene end was trimmed by 5 bases and the J gene end by 0 bases; junction bases not matched to a gene: 7. Germline V CDR1 and CDR2: SGHAT, FQDESV (reference sequence). The CDR3 is CASSPSTGFSYEQYF. The CDR3 bases are TGTGCCAGCAGCCCCTCGACAGGGTTCTCCTACGAGCAGTACTTC.

This clone was recorded once. This sequence joins TRBV5-1 and TRBJ2-7; 16 nucleotides line up with TRBD2. J gave up 3 bases and V 4 bases, and 7 bases lay outside the gene matches. Germline lookup yields CDR1 SGHRS and CDR2 YFSETQ. CDR3 length equals 17 residues. The CDR3 sequence is CASSVGTSGRVNYEQYF. In DNA, the CDR3 is TGCGCCAGCAGCGTTGGGACTAGCGGGAGGGTAAACTACGAGCAGTACTTC.

A word on this clone: The junction differs from germline at one of its ends, possibly a read error. This sequence joins TRBV6-5 and TRBJ1-4; 7 bases match TRBD1. Looked up from germline, CDR1 is MNHEY and CDR2 is SVGAGI. This CDR3 comprises 16 residues. The CDR3 nucleotides read TGTGCCAGCAGTCACTCAACCCAGGGGGTTGGTGAAAAACTGTTTTTT. Translated, it gives CASSHSTQGVGEKLFF.

This clone was observed a single time. The V gene is TRBV18, the J gene TRBJ2-1, with 7 bases identical to TRBD2. The trim removed 2 bases at V and 3 bases at J, leaving 16 bases unmatched. The CDR3 is made up of 19 amino acids. Germline assignment: CDR1 KGHSH and CDR2 LQKENI. The CDR3 here is CASSPTLLVSRGNYNEQFF. The DNA for the CDR3 is TGTGCCAGCTCACCAACCCTTCTCGTCTCGCGGGGGAACTACAATGAGCAGTTCTTC.

The chain recombines TRBV15 with TRBJ1-3; the D is unclear. The CDR3 has 15 residues. Per germline, CDR1 LNHNV and CDR2 YYDKDF (reference sequence). V lost 0 bases and J lost 0, with 6 bases in between. The CDR3 here is CATSRDRSSGNTIYF. The CDR3 region has the DNA TGTGCCACCAGCAGAGACAGGTCCTCTGGAAACACCATATATTTT.

This chain links TRBV18 with TRBJ1-4; TRBD1 aligns across 7 bases. The ends lost 4 bases at V and 7 bases at J; junction bases unmatched: 15. From germline, CDR1 is KGHSH and CDR2 LQKENI. The CDR3 is made up of 17 amino acids. Here the CDR3 DNA reads TGTGCCAGCTCACGTACACTCACGGGACAGAATTTTGAAAAACTGTTTTTT. Its translation: CASSRTLTGQNFEKLFF.

This chain uses TRBV7-2 with TRBJ1-1, with unresolved D. This CDR3 is 13 amino acids long. The V end was cut by 0 bases, the J end by 1 base, with 3 bases between. CDR1 is SGHTA, CDR2 FQGNSA, per germline. The CDR3 DNA reads TGTGCCAGCAGCTTAGCCAGGAACACTGAAGCTTTCTTT. As protein: CASSLARNTEAFF.

The chain carries TRBV18 and TRBJ1-1, with TRBD1 matching over 8 bases. Unmatched junction bases numbered 5, after V lost 1 base and J lost 1 base. This CDR3 has 16 residues. Germline lookup yields CDR1 KGHSH and CDR2 LQKENI. The CDR3 spells CASSPRGQGSNTEAFF. CDR3 nucleotides: TGTGCCAGCTCACCACGAGGACAGGGATCGAACACTGAAGCTTTCTTT.

This sequence joins TRBV5-1 and TRBJ1-1; D may be TRBD1 (5 bases). CDR3 length equals 16 residues. From germline, CDR1 is SGHRS and CDR2 YFSETQ. The V end lost 0 bases, the J end lost 3 bases, and 15 bases lay between the germline ends. CDR3 coding DNA: TGCGCCAGCAGCTTGGTAGGAGACAGCTTTTACACTGAAGCTTTCTTT. It is translated as CASSLVGDSFYTEAFF.

The rearrangement uses TRBV6-1 and TRBJ2-7; D gene uncertain. There are 14 residues in the CDR3. The V end lost 11 bases, the J end lost 0 bases, and 17 bases lay between the germline ends. The germline gives CDR1 MNHNS, CDR2 SASEGT. The CDR3 loop reads CALYGPESSYEQYF. CDR3 sequence (DNA): TGTGCCCTGTACGGACCTGAAAGCTCCTACGAGCAGTACTTC.

V usage is TRBV5-1 and J usage is TRBJ2-1; 9 bases agree with TRBD2. With 4 bases clipped from V and 2 bases from J, the junction kept 16 bases outside the gene matches. The CDR3 is made up of 19 amino acids. CDR1 and CDR2 from the germline V gene are SGHRS and YFSETQ. The CDR3 region has the DNA TGCGCCAGCAGCCCCGCGGTAGCGGGAGTAAGCTTCGCCTACAATGAGCAGTTCTTC. Protein sequence: CASSPAVAGVSFAYNEQFF.

Concerning this clone itself: Additional DNA sequences in this sample encode the identical CDR3. This rearrangement joins TRBV28 to TRBJ2-5; D remains unclear. The J call is doubtful: the DNA matches TRBJ2-7 better. The CDR3 covers 12 residues. Germline V gene sequence: CDR1 MDHEN, CDR2 SYDVKM. The CDR3 region has the DNA TGTGCCAGCAGTTCCACCGTCTACGAGCAGTACTTC. Protein product: CASSSTVYEQYF.

This chain uses TRBV5-4 with TRBJ2-7, with D perhaps TRBD2 (6 bases). Germline loops: CDR1 SGHNT, CDR2 YYREEE (reference sequence). V was pared by 4 bases and J by 4 bases, with 15 bases between. The CDR3 contains 14 residues. CDR3 in amino acids: CASSGGRPGYEQYF. The CDR3 DNA follows: TGTGCCAGCAGCGGGGGGAGACCCGGTTACGAGCAGTACTTC.

The V and J genes are TRBV7-2 and TRBJ1-4; no definite D call. With 5 bases removed from V and 5 bases from J, the gap between germline ends came to 18 bases. Germline-derived CDR1 and CDR2 are SGHTA and FQGNSA. The CDR3 extends over 16 amino acids. The CDR3 loop is CASSNRLYLANEKLFF. The CDR3 DNA reads TGTGCCAGCAGCAACCGACTGTATTTGGCCAATGAAAAACTGTTTTTT.